Included here is one T cell receptor (beta chain) sequence, with context. No antigen is known for it. Assay: immunoSEQ multiplex PCR; the TCRdb copy retains only in-frame clones and omits some. The repertoire holds tens of thousands of clones, with around four fifths as singletons. The record originates from a study of memory CD4+ T cells and cytomegalovirus serostatus. Study background: Of the healthy Belgian adults, several were CMV seropositive and 20 to 25 seronegative.

The study's findings and limits: 67 of 164 known CMV-associated TCRbeta sequences appeared in CD4+ memory.

Single viable CD3+CD4+CD8-CD45RO+ cells were sorted as the memory CD4+ T cells. The clonotype originates from an adult in good health and CMV-seronegative. The sample consisted of memory CD4+ T cells from blood.

This CDR3 is CASSELRGRETQYF. CDR3 DNA sequence: TGTGCCAGCAGTGAATTGCGGGGGAGGGAGACCCAGTACTTC. This chain links TRBV6-1 with TRBJ2-5, with 7 bases that match TRBD2. CDR1 is MNHNS and CDR2 is SASEGT in the germline V gene. J was trimmed by 5 bases and V by 2 bases; bases with no gene match: 5. The CDR3 totals 14 residues.